Listed here are 8 T cell receptor beta chains from one sample, sequenced in a study of PD-1 blockade in mismatch repair-deficient tumors. Here immunoSEQ multiplex PCR was the method, and the copy in TCRdb shows in-frame clones only, minus some. The sample shows tens of thousands of clones, roughly 77% of them seen only once. The sample was peripheral blood, taken 4 weeks after starting pembrolizumab. Receptors were obtained from an adult with mismatch repair-deficient cancer.

This clone was seen a handful of times. The chain employs TRBV19 and TRBJ1-1; TRBD1 is a possible D gene (5 bases). Trimming took 8 bases from V and 7 from J, leaving 11 bases between them. The CDR3 length is 11 residues. CDR1 is LNHDA, CDR2 SQIVND, per germline (reference sequence). As DNA, the CDR3 is TGTGCCAGTTCTGGGGGGGGTGAAGCTTTCTTT. It is translated as CASSGGGEAFF.

The chain has TRBV4-1 and TRBJ2-1; D is undetermined. In germline, CDR1 is MGHRA, CDR2 YSYEKL. There are 18 residues in the CDR3. V was trimmed by 0 bases and J by 5 bases, leaving 20 bases between them. The CDR3 DNA follows: TGCGCCAGCAGCCAAGATATGACGAGGAGAATACGGAACAATGAGCAGTTCTTC. Translated: CASSQDMTRRIRNNEQFF.

The genes are TRBV5-1 and TRBJ2-7; 8 nucleotides agree with TRBD2. The germline V gene has CDR1 SGHRS and CDR2 YFSETQ. The V gene end was trimmed by 4 bases and the J gene end by 1 base; junction bases not matched to a gene: 10. CDR3 length: 16 residues. The CDR3 sequence is CASSPLRASGSYEQYF. The CDR3 DNA reads TGCGCCAGCAGCCCCCTACGGGCTAGCGGGTCCTACGAGCAGTACTTC.

V usage is TRBV18 and J usage is TRBJ1-2; D call uncertain. Trimming shortened V by 2 bases and J by 4 bases, and 11 bases separated the two germline ends. In germline, CDR1 is KGHSH, CDR2 LQKENI. The CDR3 extends over 14 amino acids. The CDR3 DNA is TGTGCCAGCTCACCAGGATTGGGCTTCTATGGCTACACCTTC. Encoded protein: CASSPGLGFYGYTF. Full variable domain (remainder filled in from reference TRBV18 and TRBJ1-2): NAGVMQNPRHLVRRRGQEARLRCSPMKGHSHVYWYRQLPEEGLKFMVYLQKENIIDESGMPKERFSAEFPKEGPSILRIQQVVRGDSAAYFCASSPGLGFYGYTFGSGTRLTVV.

This clone was observed a handful of times. V and J are TRBV12-5 and TRBJ1-1; 7 nucleotides align to TRBD1. The CDR3 consists of 14 residues. Germline V gene data show CDR1 as LGHNT and CDR2 as FRNRAP. J lost 5 bases, V lost 5 bases, and 8 bases had no gene match. The DNA for the CDR3 is TGTGCTAGTGGTGCCGGGACAGCTGAGACTGAAGCTTTCTTT. As protein: CASGAGTAETEAFF. Full variable domain (rest looked up from reference TRBV12-5 and TRBJ1-1): DARVTQTPRHKVTEMGQEVTMRCQPILGHNTVFWYRQTMMQGLELLAYFRNRAPLDDSGMPKDRFSAEMPDATLATLKIQPSEPRDSAVYFCASGAGTAETEAFFGQGTRLTVV.

The chain combines TRBV29-1 with TRBJ2-1, with 8 bases identical to TRBD2. Germline loops: CDR1 SQVTM, CDR2 ANQGSEA. This CDR3 region has 15 residues. With 8 bases clipped from V and 1 base from J, the junction kept 10 bases outside the gene matches. The CDR3 DNA reads as TGCAGCTTTCAGACCGGGACTAGTTCCTACAATGAGCAGTTCTTC. It translates to CSFQTGTSSYNEQFF.

DNA of the CDR3: TGTGCCAGCAGCTCGGCATGGGACTATGGCTACACCTTC. This sequence encodes CASSSAWDYGYTF. The genes are TRBV5-6 and TRBJ1-2; D not certain. Trimming removed 3 bases at V and 3 bases at J, with 9 bases between. The CDR3 extends over 13 amino acids. CDR1 and CDR2 from the germline V gene are SGHDT and YYEEEE.

The chain uses TRBV12-5 and TRBJ2-7; no reliable D call. The CDR3 length is 17 residues. Trimming removed 7 bases from V and 4 bases from J, with 26 bases in between. The V gene's germline CDR1 is LGHNT and CDR2 FRNRAP. Written as DNA, the CDR3 is TGTGCTAGTGTCCCCCAACGGGCATTCCAAGGATTATACGAGCAGTACTTC. It specifies CASVPQRAFQGLYEQYF.